This T cell receptor beta chain was documented in a study of early T cells in non-severe SARS-CoV-2 infection. For the study at large: With bulk RNA from unsorted whole blood as input, sequencing yielded unpaired chains.

This clonotype has ten or more counts. Its cognate antigen is unknown. Whole-study findings and limits: Anti-spike CD8 responses were favored in VDJdb matching, and private and CD4 specificities were missed.

Researchers tagged individual cDNA molecules with unique molecular identifiers. TCRdb re-analysed the 5' RACE reads in MiXCR, keeping a single row per CDR3 protein. The table records tens of thousands of distinct CDR3 sequences, about 5% of them present only once. Trimming took off 2 bases at V and 4 bases at J, with 11 bases between the two ends. The length of the CDR3 is 14 residues. Per the germline V gene, CDR1 is KGHSH and CDR2 is LQKENI. Sequenced material: whole blood. The gene calls are TRBV18 and TRBJ1-1; no firm D call. The TCR was taken from an adult who was a healthcare worker with PCR-confirmed SARS-CoV-2 infection or an uninfected control (not recorded which). In DNA form, the CDR3 reads TGTGCCAGCTCACCAGGGGTGGACGGCACTGAAGCTTTCTTT. It specifies CASSPGVDGTEAFF.